This TCR beta chain was captured in a study of blood T cell repertoires in COVID-19 (dated by TCRdb to the early 2020s). Describing the broader study: Samples from collaborators originated in the United States, Italy and Spain and spanned both the acute and convalescent phases of COVID-19. The material from the prospective study consisted of cDNA or gDNA derived from T cells, B-cell-depleted T cells, or PBMCs. The repertoires were released in a freely available public database intended as a resource for research on the immune response to SARS-CoV-2. Nearly every sample came with metadata listing a de-identified subject ID, COVID-19 status, age in years and sex. Where available, HLA class I and class II types were obtained from metadata supplied by the sample provider rather than from assay-based typing. The samples were drawn from the first 160 participants of the ongoing ImmuneRACE study and from about 1,200 subjects provided by 6 global collaborators. Deeply sampled blood TCRbeta repertoires from subjects exposed to, actively infected with, or recovered from COVID-19 were included in the dataset. The research as a whole found: How much clinical and demographic metadata was included differed by source and by participant, and the metadata was provided uncurated.

TCRbeta CDR3 regions were amplified from genomic DNA using the immunoSEQ Assay, a bias-controlled multiplex PCR. The authors processed their data as follows. The number of nucleated cells in each sample was estimated by amplification of reference gene primers within the assay. To quantify the absolute abundance of each unique TCRbeta CDR3 rearrangement, sequence reads were collapsed and filtered. Productive Simpson clonality was computed per sample as the square root of Simpson's diversity index over productive rearrangements. The clones in this table, taken by TCRdb from immuneACCESS, are in-frame only. Not every clone is retained; where verified, under half of the shortfall comes from an unresolved V gene, and the cause of the rest is unknown. The V and J calls and clone size were taken over from that table, and D and trimming were inferred from the DNA. The sample table holds fewer than 250,000 clones, of which roughly 85% were seen once. 3% to 4% of the sample comes from the top ten.

Participants in the prospective study were aged roughly 18 to 95 years, lived in about two dozen United States geographic areas, and enrolled through a virtual design. To assign participants to cohorts, the prospective study relied on clinical history that participants themselves reported in a screening survey and a study questionnaire. Mobile phlebotomists in the prospective study collected whole blood, serum and a nasopharyngeal or oropharyngeal swab from every participant. Additional blood draws and questionnaires over an approximately 2-month period could optionally be provided by prospective study participants. Before DNA extraction, prospective study blood samples were shipped either frozen or at room temperature. This clone was counted a few times. Its antigen target is currently unknown. Base qualities are not at hand, and no much larger clone is one base apart. V is clipped by 3 bases and J by 1 base, and the sequence between their germline boundaries is 6 bases long. Reading the germline V gene (reference sequence) gives CDR1 GTSNPN and CDR2 SVGIG. The CDR3 holds 12 amino acids from the cysteine to the phenylalanine. Only CDR3 DNA remains: 36 bases, in frame from the first base.

The sequence is built from TRBV30 and TRBJ1-1; the D gene assignment is ambiguous. The specimen was PBMCs or T cells enriched from blood (not recorded which). This TCR was sampled from a woman in her thirties or forties with acute COVID-19. Read as DNA, the sequence is TGTGCCTGGAGGAGGCAGAACACTGAAGCTTTCTTT. Its translation reads: CAWRRQNTEAFF.